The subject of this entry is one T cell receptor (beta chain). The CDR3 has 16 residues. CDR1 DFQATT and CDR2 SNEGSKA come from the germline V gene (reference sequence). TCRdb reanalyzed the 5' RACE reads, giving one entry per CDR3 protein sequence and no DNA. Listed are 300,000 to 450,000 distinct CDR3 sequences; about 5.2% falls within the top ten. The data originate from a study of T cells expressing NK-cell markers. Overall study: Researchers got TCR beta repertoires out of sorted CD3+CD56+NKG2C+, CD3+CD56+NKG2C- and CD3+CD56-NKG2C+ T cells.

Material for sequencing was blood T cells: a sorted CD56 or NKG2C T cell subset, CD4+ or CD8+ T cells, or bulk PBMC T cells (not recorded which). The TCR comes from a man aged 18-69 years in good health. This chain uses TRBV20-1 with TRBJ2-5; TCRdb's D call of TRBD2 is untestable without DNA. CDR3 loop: CSARDGTSGVEETQYF.